These 30 T cell receptor beta chains originate from one sample sequenced in a study of blood T cells in healthy people across ages. Alongside a J-beta primer mix, a sample-barcoded 5' primer served in a second PCR lasting roughly 6 to 12 cycles. TCRdb fed the 5' RACE reads into MiXCR, producing one record per CDR3 protein. Of 580,000 or so distinct CDR3 sequences listed, around half are singletons. Source material: blood. The receptor source for this set is an elderly man in good health.

The V call is TRBV27, the J call TRBJ2-3, with 13 nucleotides matching TRBD2. The CDR3 has 16 amino acids. CDR1 and CDR2 (germline): MNHEY, SMNVEV (reference sequence). After removal of 8 bases from V and 1 base from J, the junction contained 6 bases not matched to a gene. This CDR3 is CASRTGTSGGTDTQYF. The CDR3 region has the DNA TGTGCCAGCCGAACGGGGACTAGCGGGGGCACAGATACGCAGTATTTT.

This clonotype was picked up a small number of times. This chain joins TRBV9 and TRBJ2-1; D is possibly TRBD2 (6 bases). This CDR3 comprises 17 residues. V dropped 3 bases and J dropped 1 base, with 17 bases sitting between them. Germline V gene data show CDR1 as SGDLS and CDR2 as YYNGEE. CDR3 residues: CASSAHPVGGSYNEQFF. The CDR3 DNA is TGTGCCAGCAGCGCACACCCGGTGGGGGGATCCTACAATGAGCAGTTCTTC. The full variable domain, with the rest looked up from reference TRBV9 and TRBJ2-1, is DSGVTQTPKHLITATGQRVTLRCSPRSGDLSVYWYQQSLDQGLQFLIQYYNGEERAKGNILERFSAQQFPDLHSELNLSSLELGDSALYFCASSAHPVGGSYNEQFFGPGTRLTVL.

This clonotype has only a few counts. The chain employs TRBV29-1 and TRBJ2-5; D possibly corresponds to TRBD1 (5 bases). Germline CDR1 SQVTM, CDR2 ANQGSEA. Trimming removed 4 bases from V and 5 bases from J, with 14 bases in between. The CDR3 contains 13 residues. CDR3 region: CSVVLTGAETQYF. The CDR3 region has the DNA TGCAGCGTTGTGTTAACAGGAGCGGAGACCCAGTACTTC.

Written as DNA, the CDR3 is TGTGCCAGCTCACCGGGGATCGCCTCCTACGAGCAGTACTTC. Amino acids: CASSPGIASYEQYF. The V call is TRBV18, the J call TRBJ2-7, with no clear D. CDR1 and CDR2 from the germline V gene are KGHSH and LQKENI. The CDR3 has 14 amino acids. V was pared by 3 bases and J by 0 bases, with 9 bases between. The full variable domain, completed using reference TRBV18 and TRBJ2-7, is NAGVMQNPRHLVRRRGQEARLRCSPMKGHSHVYWYRQLPEEGLKFMVYLQKENIIDESGMPKERFSAEFPKEGPSILRIQQVVRGDSAAYFCASSPGIASYEQYFGPGTRLTVT.

This clonotype was counted between two and nine times. The chain employs TRBV7-3 and TRBJ2-4; perhaps TRBD2 as D (5 bases). There are 13 residues in the CDR3. The germline CDR1 and CDR2 sequences are SGHTA and FQGTGA. The V gene lost 4 bases and the J gene lost 8 bases, with 12 bases spanning the gap. The CDR3 region has the DNA TGTGCCAGCAGCTCAGGACTCTCGGACATTCAGTACTTC. As protein: CASSSGLSDIQYF.

This rearrangement joins TRBV29-1 to TRBJ2-1; TRBD2 aligns across 11 bases. Germline values: CDR1 SQVTM, CDR2 ANQGSEA. This CDR3 comprises 13 residues. The ends lost 4 bases at V and 10 bases at J; junction bases unmatched: 6. The CDR3 here is CSVGSGRAREQFF. CDR3 nucleotide sequence: TGCAGCGTTGGTAGCGGGAGGGCCCGGGAGCAGTTCTTC.

The chain joins TRBV7-9 to TRBJ2-7; D perhaps matches TRBD2 (6 bases). The V gene's germline CDR1 is SEHNR and CDR2 FQNEAQ (reference sequence). The germline V and J ends were trimmed by 10 bases and 3 bases, with 7 bases remaining between them. The CDR3 has 10 residues. CDR3 DNA: TGTGCCACGGGAGTCTACGAGCAGTACTTC. Its translation is CATGVYEQYF.

The chain uses TRBV12-3 or TRBV12-4 and TRBJ2-2; TRBD1 might be the D (6 bases). Between the trimmed V and J ends, which lost 3 bases and 7 bases, there was a span of 15 bases. The CDR3 loop spans 15 amino acids. The chain's CDR3 is CASSFQAGVDGELFF. CDR3 in DNA: TGTGCCAGCAGTTTTCAGGCAGGGGTGGACGGGGAGCTGTTTTTT.

This clonotype was seen a handful of times. The chain uses TRBV10-3 and TRBJ2-5, with 9 bases lining up with TRBD2. The tail of the sequence fits TRBJ2-7 better, so the J call may be wrong. In germline, CDR1 is ENHRY, CDR2 SYGVKD. This CDR3 region has 15 residues. The CDR3 DNA reads as TGTGCCATCAGTGAACTGGCGGGAGGGCGGCACGAGCAGTACTTC. Amino acids: CAISELAGGRHEQYF.

The chain recombines TRBV7-9 with TRBJ2-5; tentatively, D is TRBD2 (5 bases). The J call may be in error: the DNA end matches TRBJ2-7 better. The CDR3 length is 16 residues. Germline-derived CDR1 and CDR2 are SEHNR and FQNEAQ (reference sequence). Here the CDR3 reads CASSLFRTTSYSEQYF. CDR3 coding DNA: TGTGCCAGCAGCTTATTCCGTACTACTAGTTACAGCGAGCAGTACTTC.

This clonotype was observed at least ten times. The rearrangement links TRBV2 to TRBJ2-7; 7 bases map to TRBD2. V was pared by 8 bases and J by 4 bases, with 5 bases of the junction left unmatched. Germline values: CDR1 SNHLY, CDR2 FYNNEI. The CDR3 covers 12 residues. CDR3 protein: CASRGDSYEQYF. The CDR3 coding sequence is TGTGCCAGCCGGGGGGACTCGTACGAGCAGTACTTC.

This clonotype was recorded many times. The chain has TRBV6-5 and TRBJ2-7; TRBD2 matches 12 bases. The CDR3 totals 15 residues. Per germline, CDR1 MNHEY and CDR2 SVGAGI. The J segment lost 3 bases and the V segment lost 4 bases, leaving 4 bases of the junction unmatched. CDR3 region: CASSSRTSGDYEQYF. Here the CDR3 DNA reads TGTGCCAGCAGTTCCAGGACTAGCGGGGACTACGAGCAGTACTTC.

This clonotype turned up a few times. V is TRBV6-2 or TRBV6-3 and J is TRBJ2-3; D is ambiguous. The CDR3 loop spans 13 amino acids. V lost 7 bases to trimming and J lost 5 bases, with 13 bases between them. Looked up from germline, CDR1 is MNHEY and CDR2 is SVGEGT. The CDR3 region is CASNPRPRDTQYF. CDR3 sequence (DNA): TGTGCCAGCAACCCTAGACCCCGAGATACGCAGTATTTT.

This sequence joins TRBV24-1 and TRBJ2-7, with TRBD2 matching over 11 bases. The CDR3 covers 17 residues. With 4 bases clipped from V and 0 bases from J, the junction kept 7 bases outside the gene matches. CDR1 is KGHDR, CDR2 SFDVKD, per germline. The CDR3 region is CATSDTGTSGRSYEQYF. Here the CDR3 DNA reads TGTGCCACCAGTGACACCGGGACTAGCGGCCGCTCCTACGAGCAGTACTTC.

This clonotype turned up a few times. The chain links TRBV7-2 to TRBJ2-7; D is uncertain. The CDR3 totals 14 residues. Trimming removed 6 bases at V and 5 bases at J, with 17 bases between. Germline CDR1 SGHTA, CDR2 FQGNSA. The CDR3 region has the DNA TGTGCCAGCAGGTTGTCGGGCTCCTCGAACGAGCAGTACTTC. As protein: CASRLSGSSNEQYF.

To note about this clonotype: Mismatch with germline at one junction end may stem from a read error. The chain couples TRBV6-2 or TRBV6-3 to TRBJ2-6; D assignment may be TRBD1 or TRBD2 (5 bases each). Germline V gene lookup returns CDR1 MNHEY and CDR2 SVGEGT. The CDR3 covers 16 residues. Here the CDR3 DNA reads TGTGCCAGCAGTTATGGCCGGGGCTCTGAGGCCAACGTCCTGACTTTC. It yields the protein CASSYGRGSEANVLTF.

This clonotype was seen a handful of times. The genes are TRBV20-1 and TRBJ2-4, with D uncertain. The CDR3 has 11 residues. Germline assignment: CDR1 DFQATT and CDR2 SNEGSKA (reference sequence). Trimming left V 3 bases short and J 7 bases short, with 7 bases between. CDR3 amino acids: CSASFFNIQYF. CDR3 coding DNA: TGCAGTGCTAGCTTTTTCAACATTCAGTACTTC.

V and J are TRBV4-2 and TRBJ1-4; a weak D match, TRBD1 (5 bases). Germline loops: CDR1 LGHNA, CDR2 YNFKEQ. The CDR3 length is 14 residues. Trimming left V 4 bases short and J 5 bases short, with 11 bases between. CDR3 amino acids: CASSRDVENEKLFF. The DNA for the CDR3 is TGTGCCAGCAGCCGGGACGTTGAAAATGAAAAACTGTTTTTT.

The J gene is TRBJ2-7, the V gene TRBV5-6; 7 nucleotides agree with TRBD2. CDR1 and CDR2 from the germline V gene are SGHDT and YYEEEE. CDR3 length: 16 residues. The junction had 10 bases not matched to a gene; V was cut back by 0 bases and J by 4 bases. The CDR3 sequence: CASSLGDSGFFYEQYF. CDR3 in DNA: TGTGCCAGCAGCTTGGGGGATAGCGGGTTCTTTTACGAGCAGTACTTC.

The chain recombines TRBV9 with TRBJ2-1; D is perhaps TRBD1 or TRBD2 (6 bases each). This CDR3 is built from 14 residues. The V gene's germline CDR1 is SGDLS and CDR2 YYNGEE. V was trimmed by 1 base and J by 5 bases, leaving 10 bases between them. Here the CDR3 DNA reads TGTGCCAGCAGCGTATCGGGGGACAACAATGAGCAGTTCTTC. It yields the protein CASSVSGDNNEQFF.

This clonotype was recorded only once. V usage is TRBV29-1 and J usage is TRBJ1-1, with no clear D. Trimming shortened V by 6 bases and J by 0 bases, and 8 bases separated the two germline ends. CDR3 length: 12 residues. CDR1 and CDR2 (germline): SQVTM, ANQGSEA. The CDR3 spells CSVRLMNTEAFF. The DNA of the CDR3 is TGCAGCGTGAGGCTTATGAACACTGAAGCTTTCTTT.

V is TRBV20-1 and J is TRBJ1-2; the D gene is possibly TRBD1 (6 bases). The CDR3 runs to 13 residues. The germline CDR1 and CDR2 sequences are DFQATT and SNEGSKA (reference sequence). The V end lost 3 bases, the J end lost 8 bases, and 16 bases lay between the germline ends. The CDR3 sequence: CSASQQRGYGYTF. In DNA form, the CDR3 reads TGCAGTGCTAGCCAACAGAGGGGGTACGGCTACACCTTC.

V is TRBV12-3 or TRBV12-4 and J is TRBJ2-3; D unclear. This CDR3 region has 14 residues. The V end was cut by 7 bases, the J end by 0 bases, with 11 bases between. CDR3 nucleotide sequence: TGTGCCAGCACCCCTATTACTAGCACAGATACGCAGTATTTT. Translation gives CASTPITSTDTQYF.

The sample holds a few counts of this clonotype. The chain is built from TRBV20-1 and TRBJ2-7, with D tentatively TRBD2 (6 bases). Germline assignment: CDR1 DFQATT and CDR2 SNEGSKA (reference sequence). Trimming took off 4 bases at V and 0 bases at J, with 13 bases between the two ends. The CDR3 extends over 14 amino acids. For the CDR3, the DNA is TGCAGTGCTACTTATGGGGGGTCCTCCTACGAGCAGTACTTC. Encoded protein: CSATYGGSSYEQYF.

The V gene is TRBV7-2, the J gene TRBJ2-3; D remains ambiguous. Trimming took off 5 bases at V and 3 bases at J, with 9 bases between the two ends. This CDR3 region has 13 residues. Per the germline V gene, CDR1 is SGHTA and CDR2 is FQGNSA. The CDR3 is CASSVARTDTQYF. As DNA, the CDR3 is TGTGCCAGCAGCGTCGCTCGAACAGATACGCAGTATTTT. Full variable domain (rest looked up from reference TRBV7-2 and TRBJ2-3): GAGVSQSPSNKVTEKGKDVELRCDPISGHTALYWYRQSLGQGLEFLIYFQGNSAPDKSGLPSDRFSAERTGGSVSTLTIQRTQQEDSAVYLCASSVARTDTQYFGPGTRLTVL.

A single count supports this clonotype. V gene TRBV6-2 or TRBV6-3 combines with J gene TRBJ2-7, with D possibly called TRBD1 or TRBD2 (5 bases each). The CDR3 is 13 amino acids. Germline CDR1 reads MNHEY; CDR2 reads SVGEGT. V dropped 6 bases and J dropped 7 bases, with 16 bases sitting between them. DNA of the CDR3: TGTGCCAGCAGGGCTGGGACCTACAATGAGCAGTACTTC. Encoded protein: CASRAGTYNEQYF.

A few counts support this clonotype. This chain links TRBV4-2 with TRBJ2-3; TRBD2 matches 8 bases. V lost 0 bases to trimming and J lost 1 base; unmatched junction nucleotides: 3. CDR3 size: 16 residues. Germline CDR1 and CDR2: LGHNA and YNFKEQ. In nucleotides, the CDR3 is TGTGCCAGCAGCCAAGATCAAGCGGGAGGCACAGATACGCAGTATTTT. Translation gives CASSQDQAGGTDTQYF.

V gene TRBV7-9 combines with J gene TRBJ2-1, with D perhaps TRBD1 or TRBD2 (6 bases each). This CDR3 has 15 residues. Trimming took 5 bases from V and 4 from J, leaving 15 bases between them. The germline gives CDR1 SEHNR, CDR2 FQNEAQ (reference sequence). The CDR3 sequence is CASSVSGAGYNEQFF. In DNA, the CDR3 is TGTGCCAGCAGCGTGTCGGGGGCCGGATACAATGAGCAGTTCTTC.

In this sample, this clonotype turned up a few times. The germline gene is not matched at one end of the junction; a read error may be the cause. The rearrangement links TRBV10-3 to TRBJ1-1, with D maybe TRBD1 (6 bases). The CDR3 sequence is 14 residues long. Germline V gene lookup returns CDR1 ENHRY and CDR2 SYGVKD. CDR3 DNA: TGTGCCGTCAGACCGGGACAAATGAACACTGAAGCTTTCTTT. Protein product: CAVRPGQMNTEAFF.

This clonotype was seen a handful of times. The CDR3 reads CSVDTVRGPDTQYF. The CDR3 region has the DNA TGCAGCGTCGATACAGTGCGGGGACCAGATACGCAGTATTTT. The chain recombines TRBV29-1 with TRBJ2-3; possibly TRBD2 for D (6 bases). CDR3 length equals 14 residues. Germline CDR1 is SQVTM and CDR2 is ANQGSEA. V was cut by 6 bases and J by 4 bases, with 17 bases left in between.